This T cell receptor (beta chain) was identified during a study of T-cell reconstitution after alpha-beta-depleted transplantation in children. The germline V gene has CDR1 MNHEY and CDR2 SVGEGT. CDR3 length: 14 residues. The V end lost 7 bases, the J end lost 3 bases, and 13 bases lay between the germline ends. In this sample, this clonotype turned up a few times. Preparation of the TCRbeta library was carried out with unique molecular identifiers. In TCRdb, the PCR reads were re-called with MiXCR into one record per CDR3 protein. The data hold 600,000 to 700,000 distinct CDR3 sequences, with roughly 17% observed a single time.

The material sequenced was PBMCs from the stem cell graft donor, taken from the stem cell graft. This receptor was taken from a human donor who donated a stem cell graft to a child with acute myeloid leukemia. The V and J genes are TRBV6-2 or TRBV6-3 and TRBJ2-1; the D gene is possibly TRBD2 (6 bases). The CDR3: CASIQAGLYNEQFF. In DNA form, the CDR3 reads TGTGCCAGCATCCAGGCGGGACTCTACAATGAGCAGTTCTTC.